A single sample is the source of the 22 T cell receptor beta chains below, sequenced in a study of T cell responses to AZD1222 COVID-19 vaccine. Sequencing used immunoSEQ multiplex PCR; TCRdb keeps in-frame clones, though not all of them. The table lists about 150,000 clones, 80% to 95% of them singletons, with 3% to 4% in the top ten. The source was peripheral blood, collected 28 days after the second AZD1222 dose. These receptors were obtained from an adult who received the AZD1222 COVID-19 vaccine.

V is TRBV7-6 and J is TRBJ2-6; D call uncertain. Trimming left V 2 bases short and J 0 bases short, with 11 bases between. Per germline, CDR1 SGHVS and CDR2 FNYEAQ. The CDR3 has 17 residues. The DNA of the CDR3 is TGTGCCAGCAGCTTAAGTGGGATACTCTCTGGGGCCAACGTCCTGACTTTC. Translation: CASSLSGILSGANVLTF.

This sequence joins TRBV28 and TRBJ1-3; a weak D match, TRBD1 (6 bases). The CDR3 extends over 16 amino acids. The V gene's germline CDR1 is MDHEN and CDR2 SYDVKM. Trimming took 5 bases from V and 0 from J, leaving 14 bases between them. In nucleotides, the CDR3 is TGTGCCAGCAGTCCGTTTTCAGGGGCCTCTGGAAACACCATATATTTT. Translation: CASSPFSGASGNTIYF.

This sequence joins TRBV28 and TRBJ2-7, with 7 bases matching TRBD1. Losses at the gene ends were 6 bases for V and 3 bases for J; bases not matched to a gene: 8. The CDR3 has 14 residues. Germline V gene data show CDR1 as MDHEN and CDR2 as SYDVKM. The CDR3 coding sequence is TGTGCCAGCAGATCCGGGACAGACGTCTACGAGCAGTACTTC. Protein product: CASRSGTDVYEQYF.

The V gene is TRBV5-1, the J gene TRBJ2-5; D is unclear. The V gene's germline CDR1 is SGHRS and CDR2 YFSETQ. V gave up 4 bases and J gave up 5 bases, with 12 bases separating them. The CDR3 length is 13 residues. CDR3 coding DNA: TGCGCCAGCAGCCCACAGCCCGGGGAGACCCAGTACTTC. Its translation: CASSPQPGETQYF.

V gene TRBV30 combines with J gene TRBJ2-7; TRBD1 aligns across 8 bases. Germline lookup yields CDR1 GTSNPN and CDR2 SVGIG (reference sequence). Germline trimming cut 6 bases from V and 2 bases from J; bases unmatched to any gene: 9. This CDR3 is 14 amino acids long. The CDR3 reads CACTQGAQTYEQYF. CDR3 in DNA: TGTGCCTGTACCCAGGGGGCACAAACCTACGAGCAGTACTTC.

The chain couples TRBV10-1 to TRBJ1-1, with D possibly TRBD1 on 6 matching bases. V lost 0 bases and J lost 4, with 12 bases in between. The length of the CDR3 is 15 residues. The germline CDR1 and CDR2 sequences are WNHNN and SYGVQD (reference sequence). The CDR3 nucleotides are TGCGCCAGCAGTGAGTCAATACAGGGAATCACTGAAGCTTTCTTT. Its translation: CASSESIQGITEAFF.

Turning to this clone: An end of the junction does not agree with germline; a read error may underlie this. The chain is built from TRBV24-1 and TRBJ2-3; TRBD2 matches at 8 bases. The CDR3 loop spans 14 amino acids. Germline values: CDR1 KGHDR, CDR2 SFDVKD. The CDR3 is CATSDPGLAETQYF. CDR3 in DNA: TGTGCCACCAGTGATCCCGGACTAGCAGAAACGCAGTATTTT.

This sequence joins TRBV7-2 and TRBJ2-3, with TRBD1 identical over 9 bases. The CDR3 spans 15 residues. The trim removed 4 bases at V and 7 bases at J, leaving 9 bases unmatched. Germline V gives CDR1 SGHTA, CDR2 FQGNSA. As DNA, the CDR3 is TGTGCCAGCAGCTCAGGTGGGGGACAGGGCTATACGCAGTATTTT. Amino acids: CASSSGGGQGYTQYF.

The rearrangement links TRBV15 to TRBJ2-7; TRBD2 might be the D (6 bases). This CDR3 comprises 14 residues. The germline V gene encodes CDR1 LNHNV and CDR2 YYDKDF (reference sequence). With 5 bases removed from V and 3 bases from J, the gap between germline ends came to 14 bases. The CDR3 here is CATSSGTRYYEQYF. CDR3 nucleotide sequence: TGTGCCACCAGCTCCGGGACTCGCTACTACGAGCAGTACTTC.

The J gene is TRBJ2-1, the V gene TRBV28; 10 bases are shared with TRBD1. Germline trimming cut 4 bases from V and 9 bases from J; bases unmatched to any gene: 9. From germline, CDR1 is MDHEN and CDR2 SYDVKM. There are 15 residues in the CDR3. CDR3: CASSSSGQGEGEQFF. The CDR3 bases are TGTGCCAGCAGTTCTTCCGGACAGGGGGAAGGTGAGCAGTTCTTC.

The CDR3 DNA is TGCAGCGTTTTACAGGGGGCGCGTTCCTACGAGCAGTACTTC. The encoded protein is CSVLQGARSYEQYF. This rearrangement joins TRBV29-1 to TRBJ2-7; 9 positions match TRBD1. The CDR3 runs to 14 residues. The germline V gene encodes CDR1 SQVTM and CDR2 ANQGSEA. With V trimmed by 5 bases and J by 1 base, 6 bases remained unmatched.

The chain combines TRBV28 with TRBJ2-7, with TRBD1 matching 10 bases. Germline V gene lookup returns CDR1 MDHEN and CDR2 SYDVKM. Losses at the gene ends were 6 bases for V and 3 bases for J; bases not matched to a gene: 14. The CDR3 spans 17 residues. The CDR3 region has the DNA TGTGCCAGCAGGAGGGCTTTAGGACAGGGGGGTAACTACGAGCAGTACTTC. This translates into CASRRALGQGGNYEQYF.

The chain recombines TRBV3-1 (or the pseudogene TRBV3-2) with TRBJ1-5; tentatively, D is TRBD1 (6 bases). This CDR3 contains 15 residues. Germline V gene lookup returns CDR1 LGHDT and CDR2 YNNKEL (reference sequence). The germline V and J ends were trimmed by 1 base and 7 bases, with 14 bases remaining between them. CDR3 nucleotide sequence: TGTGCCAGCAGCCAAGCAGGGGCGCGGGAACAGCCCCAGCATTTT. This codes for CASSQAGAREQPQHF.

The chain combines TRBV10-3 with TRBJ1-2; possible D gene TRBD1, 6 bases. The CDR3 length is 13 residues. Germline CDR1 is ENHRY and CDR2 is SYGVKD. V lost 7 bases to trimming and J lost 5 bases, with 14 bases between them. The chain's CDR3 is CAIMGGPQYGYTF. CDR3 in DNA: TGTGCCATCATGGGGGGGCCACAGTATGGCTACACCTTC.

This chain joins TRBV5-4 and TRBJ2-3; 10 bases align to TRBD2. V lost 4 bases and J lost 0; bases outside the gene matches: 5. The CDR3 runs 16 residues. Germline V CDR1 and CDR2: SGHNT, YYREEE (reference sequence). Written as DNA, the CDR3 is TGTGCCAGCAGCCCTAGCGGGAGATCTAGCACAGATACGCAGTATTTT. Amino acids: CASSPSGRSSTDTQYF. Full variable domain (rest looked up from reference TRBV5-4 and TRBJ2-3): ETGVTQSPTHLIKTRGQQVTLRCSSQSGHNTVSWYQQALGQGPQFIFQYYREEENGRGNFPPRFSGLQFPNYSSELNVNALELDDSALYLCASSPSGRSSTDTQYFGPGTRLTVL.

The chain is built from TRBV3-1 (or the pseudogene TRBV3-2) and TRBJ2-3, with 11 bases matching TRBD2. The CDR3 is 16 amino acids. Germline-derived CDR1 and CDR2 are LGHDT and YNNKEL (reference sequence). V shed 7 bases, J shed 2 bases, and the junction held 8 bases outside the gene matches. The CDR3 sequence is CASKLTSGSLTDTQYF. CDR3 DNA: TGTGCCAGCAAGCTCACTAGCGGGAGCCTCACAGATACGCAGTATTTT.

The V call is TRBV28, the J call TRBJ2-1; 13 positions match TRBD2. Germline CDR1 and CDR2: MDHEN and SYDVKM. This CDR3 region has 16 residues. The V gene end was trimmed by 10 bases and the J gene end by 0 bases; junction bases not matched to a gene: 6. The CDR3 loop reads CATGTSGAFSYNEQFF. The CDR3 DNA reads TGTGCCACCGGGACTAGCGGGGCCTTCTCCTACAATGAGCAGTTCTTC.

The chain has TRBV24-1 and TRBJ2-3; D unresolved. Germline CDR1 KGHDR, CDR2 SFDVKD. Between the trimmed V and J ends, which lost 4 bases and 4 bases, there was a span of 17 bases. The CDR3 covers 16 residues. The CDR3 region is CATSDPGRTGPDTQYF. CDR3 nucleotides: TGTGCCACCAGTGACCCCGGACGGACCGGCCCAGATACGCAGTATTTT.

The CDR3: CASSLGIPGLAGGPVNEQYF. In DNA form, the CDR3 reads TGCGCCAGCAGCTTAGGGATTCCGGGACTAGCGGGAGGGCCGGTCAACGAGCAGTACTTC. J is TRBJ2-7 and V is TRBV5-1, with 16 bases identical to TRBD2. Trimming removed 2 bases from V and 5 bases from J; junction bases left unmatched: 16. This CDR3 is 20 amino acids long. Germline CDR1 is SGHRS and CDR2 is YFSETQ.

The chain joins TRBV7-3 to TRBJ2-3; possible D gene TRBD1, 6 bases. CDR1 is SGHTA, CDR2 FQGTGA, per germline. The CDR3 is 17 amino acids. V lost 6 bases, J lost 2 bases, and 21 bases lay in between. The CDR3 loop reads CASRLRREGVYTDTQYF. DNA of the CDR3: TGTGCCAGCAGACTCCGCCGAGAGGGGGTTTACACAGATACGCAGTATTTT.

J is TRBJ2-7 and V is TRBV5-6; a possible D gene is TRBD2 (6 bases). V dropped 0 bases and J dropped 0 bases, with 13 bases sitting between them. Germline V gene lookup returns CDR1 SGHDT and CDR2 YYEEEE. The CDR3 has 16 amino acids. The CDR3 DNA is TGTGCCAGCAGCTTGGTAAACGGAGGGAGCTCCTACGAGCAGTACTTC. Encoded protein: CASSLVNGGSSYEQYF.

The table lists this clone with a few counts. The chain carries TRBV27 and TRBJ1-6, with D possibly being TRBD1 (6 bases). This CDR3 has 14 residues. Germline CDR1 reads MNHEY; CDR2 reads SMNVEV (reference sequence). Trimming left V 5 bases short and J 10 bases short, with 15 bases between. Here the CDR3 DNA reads TGTGCCAGCAGTCTGCAGGGGAAGGGATCACCCCTCCACTTT. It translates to CASSLQGKGSPLHF.